The present T cell receptor (beta chain) was sequenced within a study of CD8+CD57+ T cells in acquired aplastic anemia. About the research overall: Recorded DNA amounts for sorted CD4+ and CD8+ cells had an average of around 3.4 ug. The study's findings and limits: About 29 sequences, all CD8+ CDR3, were shared between patients and controls. CD8+ Simpson's diversity in patients was not significantly different from that in controls.

Genomic DNA provided the template from which TCR beta VDJ and CDR3 profiles were obtained. TCRdb used MiXCR to reprocess the reads, holding one entry per CDR3 protein. The sample contains approximately 380,000 distinct CDR3 sequences, about 70% of which appear only once. This clonotype was seen repeatedly, ten times or more. Its antigen remains unidentified. The CDR3 extends over 14 amino acids. Trimming pared 3 bases from V and 0 bases from J, leaving 7 bases between. CDR1 KGHSH and CDR2 LQKENI come from the germline V gene. The genes are TRBV18 and TRBJ2-3, with D perhaps matching TRBD1 (5 bases). Sequenced sample: sorted CD4+, CD8+, or CD8+CD57+ T cells (not recorded which) from PBMCs. The source is a human donor in good health, serving as a control. CDR3 sequence: CASSPDTSTDTQYF. In DNA form, the CDR3 reads TGTGCCAGCTCACCGGACACGAGCACAGATACGCAGTATTTT.